This T cell receptor (beta chain) comes out of a study of shared clonotypes between healthy human individuals. Study as a whole: Each donor contributed plates that comprised three CD4 naive, three CD4 memory, two CD8 naive and one CD8 memory.

CDR1 is MNHEY and CDR2 is SVGAGI in the germline V gene. CDR3 length: 16 residues. The J segment lost 3 bases and the V segment lost 4 bases, leaving 6 bases of the junction unmatched. Study findings and constraints: Compared with clonotypes that all four donors shared, non-shared clonotypes had lower generation probabilities.

Turning to this clone: Its target is not known.

Every subset had its genomic DNA shared out evenly among several immunoSEQ plates. TCRdb keeps only in-frame clones here, not all; method: immunoSEQ multiplex PCR. The sample includes approximately 2.4 million clones, almost 96% seen only once; the top ten take more than 0.1%. This clonotype was obtained from a man between 18 and 35 years old in good health. The chain employs TRBV6-5 and TRBJ2-7, with 13 bases identical to TRBD2. The specimen was naive CD4+ T cells sorted from blood. Subset reported: CD45RA+ positively selected. The CDR3 loop reads CASSLLAGGPVYEQYF. DNA for the CDR3: TGTGCCAGCAGTTTACTAGCGGGAGGGCCGGTCTACGAGCAGTACTTC.